The present T cell receptor beta chain was sequenced within a study of long-term antiretroviral therapy in people with HIV. Points from the study as a whole: In HIV, the repertoires covered a tighter span of CDR3 lengths than in controls.

Details on this clone: Its matching antigen is unknown.

The CDR3 has 16 residues. V lost 0 bases and J lost 4; bases outside the gene matches: 7. In germline, CDR1 is KGHSH, CDR2 LQKENI. An immunoSEQ assay, version v3.0, was performed at survey level. Produced via immunoSEQ multiplex PCR; TCRdb's table is partial and in-frame only. The sample holds more than 15,000 clones, 75% to 85% seen once. Sequenced here: unsorted PBMCs, sampled 0.3 years before starting antiretroviral therapy. This TCR came from a man aged 50 to 59 with HIV. The chain carries TRBV18 and TRBJ2-5, with 8 bases that match TRBD1. CDR3 loop: CASSPPRTGTGETQYF. Written as DNA, the CDR3 is TGTGCCAGCTCACCACCTCGGACAGGGACTGGAGAGACCCAGTACTTC.